A selection of T cell receptor beta chains follows, all from one sample in a study of shared clonotypes between healthy human individuals. The data were produced by immunoSEQ multiplex PCR, yet TCRdb's version contains in-frame clones alone and is incomplete. The table includes some 2,100,000 clones, under 95% detected once. The sequenced sample was naive CD8+ T cells from PBMCs. These receptors were obtained from a man younger than 35 in good health. Some clones in this sample may be carry-over from other donors' samples. The CDR3 runs from the conserved cysteine through the conserved F or W. A D gene is named only where the DNA matches it firmly. Size is omitted from some rows. Given values are once, few, many or a class for expanded clones.

j_gene | v_gene | d_gene | abundance | CDR3nt | CDR3aa
TRBJ2-2 | TRBV10-3 | NA | NA | TGTGCCATCAGCGAGATCGGACCCAACGCCGGGGAGCTGTTTTTT | CAISEIGPNAGELFF
TRBJ1-1 | TRBV6-5 | NA | NA | TGTGCCAGCAGTATGGGCCAGTCGAACACTGAAGCTTTCTTT | CASSMGQSNTEAFF
TRBJ2-2 | TRBV5-4 | TRBD1 | NA | TGTGCCAGCAGCCCGGGGACAGCGAACACCGGGGAGCTGTTTTTT | CASSPGTANTGELFF
TRBJ1-5 | TRBV7-6 | NA | NA | TGTGCCAGCAGCTTAGATCCTGGCAATCAGCCCCAGCATTTT | CASSLDPGNQPQHF
TRBJ2-2 | TRBV5-6 | NA | NA | TGTGCCAGCAGCTTGATGGGACTCGGGGAGCTGTTTTTT | CASSLMGLGELFF
TRBJ2-2 | TRBV10-3 | NA | NA | TGTGCCATCAGGGGGAAGCTAGCACCATCCGGGGAGCTGTTTTTT | CAIRGKLAPSGELFF
TRBJ2-1 | TRBV6-1 | NA | NA | TGTGCCAGCAGTGAAGAGGCTGTATTCGATGAGCAGTTCTTC | CASSEEAVFDEQFF
TRBJ2-7 | TRBV14 | NA | once | TGTGCCAGCAGCGGGACAATTTATGAGCAGTACTTC | CASSGTIYEQYF
TRBJ2-5 | TRBV13 | NA | once | TGTGCCAGCAGATTTGGGTCGGAGACCCAGTACTTC | CASRFGSETQYF
TRBJ2-7 | TRBV19 | NA | NA | TGTGCCAGTAGTATAGATTCGCGGGCGAGCTCCTACGAGCAGTACTTC | CASSIDSRASSYEQYF
TRBJ2-7 | TRBV29-1 | NA | once | TGCAGCGTCCGGGACGCCTACGAGCAGTACTTC | CSVRDAYEQYF
TRBJ2-7 | TRBV7-9 | NA | NA | TGTGCCAGCAGCTTTAAGACAGCCTCCTACGAGCAGTACTTC | CASSFKTASYEQYF
TRBJ2-1 | TRBV4-1 | NA | NA | TGCGCCAGCAGCCAAGGGTCGGGGGCCGACAATGAGCAGTTCTTC | CASSQGSGADNEQFF
TRBJ1-1 | TRBV12-5 | TRBD1 | NA | TGTGCTAGTGGTTTAGGCCCGGGGACAGGCGCTGAAGCTTTCTTT | CASGLGPGTGAEAFF
TRBJ1-1 | TRBV2 | NA | NA | TGTGCCAGCAGTGAACGACAGAGGAACACTGAAGCTTTCTTT | CASSERQRNTEAFF
TRBJ2-7 | TRBV27 | NA | NA | TGTGCCAGCAGTTTCCAGGGGATCCCCTACGAGCAGTACTTC | CASSFQGIPYEQYF
TRBJ1-2 | TRBV29-1 | NA | NA | TGCAGCGCCTTAGGGGGGGAAAGGAACTATGGCTACACCTTC | CSALGGERNYGYTF
TRBJ1-1 | TRBV11-2 | TRBD1 | NA | TGTGCCAGCAGCTTGGGACAGGGTCCCGAAGCTTTCTTT | CASSLGQGPEAFF
TRBJ1-2 | TRBV11-2 | TRBD1 | NA | TGTGCCAGCAGCTTAGCCCGGGACAGTCGGGGCTATGGCTACACCTTC | CASSLARDSRGYGYTF
TRBJ2-1 | TRBV9 | NA | NA | TGTGCCAGCAGCGTATCTCAGATGGGGGGAGTCGGCTACAATGAGCAGTTCTTC | CASSVSQMGGVGYNEQFF
TRBJ2-7 | TRBV15 | TRBD1 | NA | TGTGCCACCAGCAGTAACACAGGGGGCGAGCAGTACTTC | CATSSNTGGEQYF
TRBJ2-5 | TRBV10-2 | NA | NA | TGCGCCAGCAGTCGGGCAGATAGGTACCAAGAGACCCAGTACTTC | CASSRADRYQETQYF
TRBJ2-7 | TRBV27 | NA | NA | TGTGCCAGCAGTTTAGGCCCCTATGCGGGGTCTTCCTACGAGCAGTACTTC | CASSLGPYAGSSYEQYF
TRBJ2-7 | TRBV11-2 | NA | NA | TGTGCCAGCAGCCCCCCAGGGGCGTCGGTCTACGAGCAGTACTTC | CASSPPGASVYEQYF
TRBJ1-1 | TRBV4-3 | NA | NA | TGCGCCAGCAGCCAAGATCGCGGACACAACCGGGCCCTCACTGAAGCTTTCTTT | CASSQDRGHNRALTEAFF
TRBJ1-4 | TRBV2 | NA | NA | TGTGCCAGCAGTGAAGCGCTCTGGGGGACAACTAATGAAAAACTGTTTTTT | CASSEALWGTTNEKLFF
TRBJ2-1 | TRBV13 | NA | NA | TGTGCCAGCAGCTTAGGACAGACCCCCTACAATGAGCAGTTCTTC | CASSLGQTPYNEQFF
TRBJ2-7 | TRBV30 | TRBD1 | NA | TGTGCCTGGAAAGACAGGGGGCGCGTGTACGAGCAGTACTTC | CAWKDRGRVYEQYF
TRBJ1-2 | TRBV5-1 | NA | NA | TGCGCCAGCAGCTTGGTTGGATGGGATGGCTACACCTTC | CASSLVGWDGYTF
TRBJ1-2 | TRBV30 | TRBD1 | NA | TGTGCCTGTACCACGGCAGACAGGGTTAAAGGCTACACCTTC | CACTTADRVKGYTF
TRBJ2-1 | TRBV7-3 | TRBD1 | NA | TGTGCCAGCAGCGGTACAGGGGGCGGGCCATACAATGAGCAGTTCTTC | CASSGTGGGPYNEQFF
TRBJ2-7 | TRBV5-1 | TRBD1 | NA | TGCGCCAGCAGTCAGGGGGTGGGTTCCGAGCAGTACTTC | CASSQGVGSEQYF
TRBJ2-7 | TRBV7-9 | NA | NA | TGTGCCAGCAGCTTGGACAGAAACTACGAGCAGTACTTC | CASSLDRNYEQYF
TRBJ1-1 | TRBV6-5 | NA | NA | TGTGCCAGCAGGGAGGGGAGTTACACTGAAGCTTTCTTT | CASREGSYTEAFF
TRBJ1-2 | TRBV2 | NA | NA | TGTGCCAGTCTAGGGAAGGACTACACCTTC | CASLGKDYTF
TRBJ2-3 | TRBV25-1 | TRBD2 | NA | TGTGCCAGCAGTGAACTGGGGGAGGGTCGCACAGATACGCAGTATTTT | CASSELGEGRTDTQYF
TRBJ2-2 | TRBV15 | NA | NA | TGTGCCACCAGCAGACAGGCTTTTCTTGCTAACACCGGGGAGCTGTTTTTT | CATSRQAFLANTGELFF
TRBJ2-1 | TRBV12-5 | TRBD2 | NA | TGTGCTAGTGGTCCCCAGGCGGGAGCCTACAATGAGCAGTTCTTC | CASGPQAGAYNEQFF
TRBJ1-2 | TRBV2 | TRBD1 | NA | TGTGCCAGTGAGGGGACAGCTTCTAACTATGGCTACACCTTC | CASEGTASNYGYTF
TRBJ1-1 | TRBV19 | NA | NA | TGTGCCAGCACTCATTGGACAGCCAGTGAAGCTTTCTTT | CASTHWTASEAFF
TRBJ1-5 | TRBV19 | TRBD1 | NA | TGTGCCAGTAGGACGGGACAGGGGATGAATCAGCCCCAGCATTTT | CASRTGQGMNQPQHF
TRBJ2-1 | TRBV28 | TRBD1 | NA | TGTGCCAGCAGACTGCCACAGGGGGATGAGCAGTTCTTC | CASRLPQGDEQFF
TRBJ2-1 | TRBV28 | NA | NA | TGTGCCAGCAGTTTGTTCAGCTATGAGCAGTTCTTC | CASSLFSYEQFF
TRBJ1-1 | TRBV28 | NA | once | TGTGCCAGCAGTTTTACTGAGTGGAGGTCTGAAGCTTTCTTT | CASSFTEWRSEAFF
TRBJ2-7 | TRBV28 | NA | NA | TGTGCCAGCAGCCCAGAAGAAATTAGCGGATACGAGCAGTACTTC | CASSPEEISGYEQYF
TRBJ2-7 | TRBV7-9 | NA | NA | TGTGCCAGCAGCCTCTCGGGGAGCTACGAGCAGTACTTC | CASSLSGSYEQYF
TRBJ2-2 | TRBV19 | TRBD2 | NA | TGTGCCAGTAGTATAGCTGGTCAGCGGAGCGGGAGTATCTCCGGGGAGCTGTTTTTT | CASSIAGQRSGSISGELFF
TRBJ2-2 | TRBV4-3 | NA | NA | TGCGCCAGCAGCCAAGGGCTCAAGCTGAACACCGGGGAGCTGTTTTTT | CASSQGLKLNTGELFF
TRBJ1-5 | TRBV5-6 | NA | NA | TGTGCCAGCAGTGGAGGGTACGGTCAGCCCCAGCATTTT | CASSGGYGQPQHF
TRBJ2-2 | TRBV9 | NA | NA | TGTGCCAGCAGCCTAGGGTTGGGGGCCGGGGAGCTGTTTTTT | CASSLGLGAGELFF
TRBJ2-3 | TRBV9 | TRBD2 | NA | TGTGCCAGCAGCGTAGAGGGTGGAGCTAGCGGTTACACAGATACGCAGTATTTT | CASSVEGGASGYTDTQYF
TRBJ1-2 | TRBV28 | NA | NA | TGTGCCAGCAGTCTGAGGACAATCGGATTTCTAGTGGGCTATGGCTACACCTTC | CASSLRTIGFLVGYGYTF
TRBJ1-1 | TRBV27 | NA | NA | TGTGCCAGCAGTTTATATCCGGGGTCGGGCACTGAAGCTTTCTTT | CASSLYPGSGTEAFF
TRBJ1-5 | TRBV19 | NA | NA | TGTGCCAGTAGTATTGGGCCGAATCAGCCCCAGCATTTT | CASSIGPNQPQHF